The sequence of this T cell receptor beta chain was determined in a study of Ad26.COV2.S vaccination and SARS-CoV-2 variants. Libraries were prepared by immunoSEQ multiplex PCR; TCRdb keeps only in-frame clonotypes and omits some of them. Altogether roughly 700,000 clones are present, 70% to 90% being singletons, with the ten largest covering roughly 1.5%. Described treatment: some 20 received Ad26.COV2.S at low or high dose, single or two shots; about 5 received placebo; per-sample allocation not given. After the first vaccine or placebo injection, samples were drawn on day 63. As concerns this clone: Its target is not known.

The study, taken as a whole, reports: Individuals receiving vaccine had higher spike-specific TCR breadth than placebo recipients did.

The CDR3 covers 15 residues. Trimming at V came to 2 bases and at J to 5 bases, leaving 6 bases not matched to a gene. Germline CDR1 MNHNS, CDR2 SASEGT. The V gene is TRBV6-1, the J gene TRBJ1-5; TRBD1 matches at 7 bases. This sample comprised peripheral blood, obtained in a trial of Ad26.COV2.S vaccine versus placebo. The TCR originated in a person aged 18-65 years who received the Ad26.COV2.S COVID-19 vaccine or a placebo. The CDR3 loop is CASSEIKQGDQPQHF. The DNA of the CDR3 is TGTGCCAGCAGTGAAATAAAGCAGGGGGATCAGCCCCAGCATTTT.